This T cell receptor (beta chain) emerged from a study of monozygotic twins with inflammatory bowel disease. TCRdb reprocessed the 5' RACE reads, keeping one entry per CDR3 protein, no DNA. The sample includes 70,000 to 95,000 distinct CDR3 sequences. The sample was blood. This clonotype was sampled from a human donor with ulcerative colitis or Crohn's disease, or a healthy co-twin of an affected twin (not recorded which).

CDR3 in amino acids: CSVRRRVIGGTEAFF. The chain carries TRBV29-1 and TRBJ1-1. In germline, CDR1 is SQVTM, CDR2 ANQGSEA. This CDR3 has 15 amino acids.